This T cell receptor (beta chain) was captured in a study of identical twins. The study, taken as a whole, reports: Within monozygotic twins, out-of-frame TCR alpha sharing was underestimated by the models.

Donors uniformly comprised healthy Caucasians. TCRdb reprocessed the 5' RACE reads with MiXCR, giving one entry per CDR3 protein. The sample lists fewer than 650,000 distinct CDR3 sequences; approximately 9.6% were seen once. Germline values: CDR1 DFQATT, CDR2 SNEGSKA (reference sequence). The V gene lost 6 bases and the J gene lost 5 bases, with 21 bases spanning the gap. The CDR3 is 15 amino acids. As for this clonotype: Its target is not known.

This sample was shared with a second study, whose subject was yellow fever vaccine responses in identical twins.

The TCR originated in a woman aged 18-35 years in good health. The V call is TRBV20-1, the J call TRBJ2-3, with D possibly called TRBD1 or TRBD2 (5 bases each). The sequenced sample was PBMCs. For the CDR3, the DNA is TGCAGTGCCCTCCCGGGAAGGGGACGAGGAGATACGCAGTATTTT. This gives the protein CSALPGRGRGDTQYF.